This TCR beta chain derives from a study of blood T cell repertoires in COVID-19. In the study overall: COVID-19 samples from acute and convalescent phases originated in the United States, Italy and Spain.

Per the original methods: Quantification of nucleated cells was approximated via reference gene primer amplification. TCRdb's table, derived via immunoSEQ multiplex PCR, lists solely in-frame clones and lacks some. V, J and clone size derive from that table, while D and trimming were established from the DNA sequence. The data show about 120,000 clones, roughly 88% seen once. The CDR3 sequence is 11 residues long. Germline-derived CDR1 and CDR2 are DFQATT and SNEGSKA (reference sequence). Trimming pared 5 bases from V and 6 bases from J, leaving 10 bases between. The chain carries TRBV20-1 and TRBJ1-1; possible D gene TRBD1, 5 bases. The receptor's source is a man between 45 and 60 years old with acute or convalescent COVID-19. Sequenced material: peripheral blood. CDR3 loop: CSALGGAEAFF. The CDR3 DNA follows: TGCAGTGCTCTCGGGGGGGCTGAAGCTTTCTTT.